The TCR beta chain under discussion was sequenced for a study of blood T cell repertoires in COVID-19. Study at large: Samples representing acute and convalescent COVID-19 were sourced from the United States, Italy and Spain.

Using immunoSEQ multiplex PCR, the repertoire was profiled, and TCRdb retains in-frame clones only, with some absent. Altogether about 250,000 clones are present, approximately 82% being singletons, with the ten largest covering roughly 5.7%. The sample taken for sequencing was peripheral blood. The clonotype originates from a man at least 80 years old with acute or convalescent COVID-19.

The CDR3: CASSEPDRGTEAFF. The DNA for the CDR3 is TGTGCCAGCAGTGAACCGGACAGGGGCACTGAAGCTTTCTTT. The chain links TRBV2 to TRBJ1-1; TRBD1 matches 9 bases. Per germline, CDR1 SNHLY and CDR2 FYNNEI. The CDR3 is made up of 14 amino acids. J lost 4 bases, V lost 2 bases, and 2 bases had no gene match.